This T cell receptor beta chain was found in a study of STAT5B mutations in CD4+ large granular lymphocyte leukemia. Padova, Helsinki and Shinshu hematology units supplied the CD4+ T-LGLL patients. Depending on availability, patient cells were bead-separated fractions or unselected PBMC. Points from the study as a whole: Without putative leukemic clones, patient CD4-sorted repertoires remained more clonal than healthy CD4+ repertoires. Top patient clones used TRBV06 genes more often: 8/27 versus 2/35 in controls.

Looked up from germline, CDR1 is SGHTA and CDR2 is FQGTGA. V trimming: 5 bases; J trimming: 7 bases; junction bases outside the gene matches: 8. This CDR3 spans 15 amino acids. Here immunoSEQ multiplex PCR was the method, and the copy in TCRdb shows in-frame clones only, minus some. This table holds 9,500 to 10,000 clones, around 85% found once. As for this clone: As yet, its antigen is unknown.

The chain couples TRBV7-3 to TRBJ2-1; 10 bases are shared with TRBD2. This clonotype was sampled from a man in his sixties with CD4+ T-cell large granular lymphocyte leukemia. The sequenced sample consisted of PBMCs. The CDR3 reads CASSIGLAEENEQFF. As DNA, the CDR3 is TGTGCCAGCAGCATCGGACTAGCGGAAGAGAATGAGCAGTTCTTC.